These 8 T cell receptor beta chains came from one sample sequenced in a study of blood T cells in healthy people across ages. A second PCR of about 7 to 12 cycles used a sample-barcoded 5' primer and a J-beta primer mix. TCRdb reprocessed the 5' RACE reads via MiXCR and lists one record per CDR3 protein. The table records more than 900,000 distinct CDR3 sequences, around 27% of them present only once. This same sample was also part of a study on T cells of mothers and their children.

What was sequenced was blood. The receptors originated from a girl aged 2-9 years in good health.

For the CDR3, the DNA is TGTGCCATAAGGGGAGGAGGACTAGCGTACTCCTACAATGAGCAGTTCTTC. Its protein product is CAIRGGGLAYSYNEQFF. V usage is TRBV2 and J usage is TRBJ2-1; 9 positions match TRBD2. The CDR3 covers 17 residues. CDR1 and CDR2 from the germline V gene are SNHLY and FYNNEI. Germline trimming cut 10 bases from V and 0 bases from J; bases unmatched to any gene: 13.

The chain employs TRBV4-1 and TRBJ1-3, with D maybe TRBD1 (5 bases). V lost 0 bases to trimming and J lost 0 bases, with 9 bases between them. The V gene's germline CDR1 is MGHRA and CDR2 YSYEKL. This CDR3 has 16 amino acids. Here the CDR3 reads CASSQEEGISGNTIYF. CDR3 sequence (DNA): TGCGCCAGCAGCCAAGAGGAGGGGATCTCTGGAAACACCATATATTTT.

This rearrangement joins TRBV20-1 to TRBJ2-7; weak D call: TRBD1 (6 bases). Germline-derived CDR1 and CDR2 are DFQATT and SNEGSKA (reference sequence). The CDR3 is made up of 13 amino acids. The V end lost 5 bases, the J end lost 3 bases, and 14 bases lay between the germline ends. CDR3 residues: CSAYKSGDYEQYF. As DNA, the CDR3 is TGCAGTGCTTATAAGTCAGGGGACTACGAGCAGTACTTC.

The chain joins TRBV7-8 to TRBJ2-3; a weak D match, TRBD2 (6 bases). The CDR3 totals 16 residues. Germline CDR1 SGHVS, CDR2 FQNEAQ. V was shortened by 1 base and J by 5 bases, with 16 bases between the two germline ends. Written as DNA, the CDR3 is TGTGCCAGCAGCTTAGTATGGGGGGATGGCGTAGATACGCAGTATTTT. Protein product: CASSLVWGDGVDTQYF.

The rearrangement links TRBV29-1 to TRBJ2-7; 8 bases agree with TRBD2. Germline CDR1 reads SQVTM; CDR2 reads ANQGSEA. V lost 2 bases to trimming and J lost 5 bases; unmatched junction nucleotides: 8. This CDR3 region has 14 residues. CDR3 sequence (DNA): TGCAGCGTTGAATGGGCGGGGGGCAATAACGAGCAGTACTTC. Its translation: CSVEWAGGNNEQYF.

The CDR3 DNA sequence: TGTGCCTCGGCGGGACGGGACACGGACAATGAGCAGTTCTTC. Amino acid sequence: CASAGRDTDNEQFF. The gene calls are TRBV24-1 and TRBJ2-1; D could derive from TRBD1 or TRBD2 (6 bases each). This CDR3 spans 14 amino acids. Trimming took 12 bases from V and 5 from J, leaving 19 bases between them. CDR1 is KGHDR and CDR2 is SFDVKD in the germline V gene.

This clonotype was detected only a few times. The rearrangement links TRBV20-1 to TRBJ2-3, with 7 bases that match TRBD1. The germline gives CDR1 DFQATT, CDR2 SNEGSKA (reference sequence). With V trimmed by 0 bases and J by 7 bases, 16 bases remained unmatched. The CDR3 sequence is 17 residues long. The CDR3 DNA sequence: TGCAGTGCTAGAGATCCCCTTCCGGGACAGACTGAATATACGCAGTATTTT. Encoded protein: CSARDPLPGQTEYTQYF.

CDR3 sequence (DNA): TGCGCCAGCAGCCAAGATCTAGGGGACAGGGACTATGGCTACACCTTC. It translates to CASSQDLGDRDYGYTF. V gene TRBV4-3 combines with J gene TRBJ1-2, with 9 nucleotides matching TRBD1. V gave up 0 bases and J gave up 3 bases; unmatched junction bases: 5. The CDR3 is made up of 16 amino acids. The germline gives CDR1 LGHNA, CDR2 YSLEER.